Listed below are T cell receptor beta chains from one sample, sequenced in a study of shared clonotypes between healthy human individuals. Clones were sequenced by immunoSEQ multiplex PCR, and TCRdb holds only the in-frame ones, with some missing. The table records a few million clones, roughly 92% of them present only once. Sequencing was carried out using naive CD4+ T cells from PBMCs. The receptors were sampled from a man between 18 and 29 years old in good health. Some clones in this sample may be carry-over from other donors' samples. The CDR3 runs from the conserved cysteine through the conserved F or W.

v_call | cdr3_length | cdr3_aa
TRBV29-1 | 11 | CSGMTGREQYF
TRBV5-1 | 13 | CASSTGQIYEQYF
TRBV21-1 | 15 | CASSNGQYMNTEAFF
TRBV28 | 16 | CASSAWTSGRTGELFF
TRBV7-8 | 16 | CASSLQTGTTSYEQYF
TRBV28 | 12 | CASGQRIQPQHF
TRBV28 | 17 | CASSFQASGLRNTEAFF
TRBV19 | 16 | CASSIDIGGWANVLTF
TRBV7-3 | 14 | CASSLAGGGETQYF
TRBV6-6 | 14 | CASSYLQNTGELFF
TRBV7-2 | 15 | CASSLMQGRGTEAFF
TRBV5-4 | 16 | CASSSPTRGLLVEQYF
TRBV19 | 14 | CASSSGIGFNIQYF
TRBV28 | 16 | CASSLKGGTVNTEAFF
TRBV6-5 | 12 | CATRTENYGYTF
TRBV7-3 | 13 | CASSPPETYEQYF
TRBV6-1 | 13 | CASNSQLNTEAFF
TRBV19 | 14 | CASSIWSSGNTIYF
TRBV5-1 | 12 | CASSSGAYEQYF
TRBV30 | 16 | CAWSVPDRVSNYGYTF
TRBV7-9 | 13 | CASSPDSNQPQHF
TRBV7-2 | 16 | CASSPVAGRGPDTQYF
TRBV18 | 22 | CASSPVPSGLAGATHGLDTQYF
TRBV28 | 15 | CASSFRGRSNQPQHF